These 4 T cell receptor beta chains were sequenced from one sample in a study of CD8 T cells in ankylosing spondylitis. Overall study findings and caveats: Ankylosing spondylitis blood appeared to carry a characteristic TCR beta motif of several highly homologous variants.

Via MiXCR, TCRdb re-called the 5' RACE reads, giving one row per CDR3 protein. The table records 220,000 or so distinct CDR3 sequences, about a sixth of them present only once. These receptors are not linked to any known antigen. Sample: blood, either unsorted or a sorted T cell fraction (not recorded which). The source of these receptors is a male donor with ankylosing spondylitis.

This clonotype occurred a few times. The chain has TRBV12-3 or TRBV12-4 and TRBJ2-7; D unclear. The ends were cut back, 0 bases at V and 4 bases at J, with 7 bases in the middle. The CDR3 is 13 amino acids. This chain's CDR3 is CASSLALRYEQYF. The DNA of the CDR3 is TGTGCCAGCAGTTTAGCGCTACGGTACGAGCAGTACTTC.

This clonotype was observed a handful of times. The V call is TRBV11-2, the J call TRBJ2-1; TRBD2 is a possible D gene (6 bases). There are 15 residues in the CDR3. The germline gives CDR1 SGHAT, CDR2 FQNNGV. With 4 bases removed from V and 8 bases from J, the gap between germline ends came to 18 bases. In DNA form, the CDR3 reads TGTGCCAGCAGCTCCAAACCGGGGGTTTATGATGAGCAGTTCTTC. Translation gives CASSSKPGVYDEQFF.

This clonotype has just a few counts. V and J are TRBV4-1 and TRBJ2-2, with D unclear. The CDR3 runs to 17 residues. V lost 0 bases and J 2 bases, leaving 13 bases between the germline ends. Germline loops: CDR1 MGHRA, CDR2 YSYEKL. The CDR3 sequence is CASSQDLRIPNTGELFF. CDR3 in DNA: TGCGCCAGCAGCCAAGATCTGAGGATTCCCAACACCGGGGAGCTGTTTTTT.

The rearrangement links TRBV7-6 to TRBJ2-3; 11 nucleotides agree with TRBD2. CDR1 is SGHVS and CDR2 is FNYEAQ in the germline V gene. J gave up 4 bases and V 4 bases, and 7 bases lay outside the gene matches. There are 16 residues in the CDR3. Here the CDR3 reads CASSSKTGLAADTQYF. The CDR3 coding sequence is TGTGCCAGCAGCTCCAAAACGGGACTAGCGGCAGATACGCAGTATTTT.